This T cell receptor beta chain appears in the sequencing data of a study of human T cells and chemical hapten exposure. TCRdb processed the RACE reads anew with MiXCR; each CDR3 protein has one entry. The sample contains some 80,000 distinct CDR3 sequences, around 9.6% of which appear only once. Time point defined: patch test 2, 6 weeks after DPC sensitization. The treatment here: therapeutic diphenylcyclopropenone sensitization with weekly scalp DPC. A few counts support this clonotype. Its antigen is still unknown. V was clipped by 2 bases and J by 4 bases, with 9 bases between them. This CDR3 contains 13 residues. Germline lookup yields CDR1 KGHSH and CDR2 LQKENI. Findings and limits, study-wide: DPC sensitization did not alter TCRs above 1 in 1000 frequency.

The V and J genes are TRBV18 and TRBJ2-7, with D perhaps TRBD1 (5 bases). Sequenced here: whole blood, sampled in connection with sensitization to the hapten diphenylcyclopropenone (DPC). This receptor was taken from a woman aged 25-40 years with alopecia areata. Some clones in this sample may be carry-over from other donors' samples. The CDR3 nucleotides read TGTGCCAGCTCACCATCCAGGGATTACGAGCAGTACTTC. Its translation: CASSPSRDYEQYF.